This T cell receptor beta chain was recorded in a study of T cell responses to AZD1222 COVID-19 vaccine. Study observations and caveats: Across spike, vaccine-associated CD4 TCRs were found, dominant at 160-218 and 743-854.

Regarding this clone: Its specificity is not known.

Libraries were prepared by immunoSEQ multiplex PCR; TCRdb keeps only in-frame clonotypes and omits some of them. The data contain 50,000 to 60,000 clones, over 75% of them singletons. The germline CDR1 and CDR2 sequences are SQVTM and ANQGSEA. V was clipped by 4 bases and J by 2 bases, with 15 bases between them. The length of the CDR3 is 15 residues. The chain carries TRBV29-1 and TRBJ2-1, with D maybe TRBD1 (6 bases). The TCR comes from an adult in good health. The starting material was peripheral blood, obtained on day 0 of AZD1222 vaccination. The CDR3 sequence is CSVGGNRATYNEQFF. CDR3 coding DNA: TGCAGCGTTGGGGGGAACAGGGCGACCTACAATGAGCAGTTCTTC.